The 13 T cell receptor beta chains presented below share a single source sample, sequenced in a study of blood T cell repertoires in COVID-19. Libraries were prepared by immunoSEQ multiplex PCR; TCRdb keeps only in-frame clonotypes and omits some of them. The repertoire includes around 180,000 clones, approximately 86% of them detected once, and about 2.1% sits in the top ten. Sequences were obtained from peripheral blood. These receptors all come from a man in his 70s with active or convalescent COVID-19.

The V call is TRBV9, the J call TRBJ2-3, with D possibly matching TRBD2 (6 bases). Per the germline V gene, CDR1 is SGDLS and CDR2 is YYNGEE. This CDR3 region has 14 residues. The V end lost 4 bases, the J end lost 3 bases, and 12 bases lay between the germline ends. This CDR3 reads CASSLRRGTDTQYF. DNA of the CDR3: TGTGCCAGCAGCCTGAGGCGGGGTACAGATACGCAGTATTTT.

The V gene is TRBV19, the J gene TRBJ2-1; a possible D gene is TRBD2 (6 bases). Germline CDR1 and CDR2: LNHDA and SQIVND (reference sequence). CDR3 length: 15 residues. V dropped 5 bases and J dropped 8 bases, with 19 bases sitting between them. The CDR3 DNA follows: TGTGCCAGTAGTGTCGGACTACCAGCTCTGGATGAGCAGTTCTTC. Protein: CASSVGLPALDEQFF.

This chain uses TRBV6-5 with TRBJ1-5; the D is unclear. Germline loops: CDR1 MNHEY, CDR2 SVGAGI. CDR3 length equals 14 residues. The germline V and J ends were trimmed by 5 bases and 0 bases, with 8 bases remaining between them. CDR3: CASSRGRSNQPQHF. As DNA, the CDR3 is TGTGCCAGCAGTCGCGGGCGTAGCAATCAGCCCCAGCATTTT.

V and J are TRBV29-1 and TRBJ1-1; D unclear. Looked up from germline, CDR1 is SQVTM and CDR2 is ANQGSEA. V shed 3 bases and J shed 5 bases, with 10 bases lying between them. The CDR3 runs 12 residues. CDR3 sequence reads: CSVDLGRTEAFF. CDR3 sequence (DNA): TGCAGCGTTGATCTGGGCCGAACTGAAGCTTTCTTT.

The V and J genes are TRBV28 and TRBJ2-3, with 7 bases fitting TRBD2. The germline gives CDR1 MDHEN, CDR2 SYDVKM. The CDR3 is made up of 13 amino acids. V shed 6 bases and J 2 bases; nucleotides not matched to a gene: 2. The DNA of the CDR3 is TGTGCCAGCAGAAGCGGGGCCACAGATACGCAGTATTTT. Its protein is CASRSGATDTQYF.

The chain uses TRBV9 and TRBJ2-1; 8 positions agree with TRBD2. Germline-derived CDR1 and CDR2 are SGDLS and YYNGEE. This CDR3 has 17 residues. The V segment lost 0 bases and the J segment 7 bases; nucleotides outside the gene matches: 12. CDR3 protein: CASSVDPPGLVMNEQFF. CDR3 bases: TGTGCCAGCAGCGTAGATCCTCCGGGACTAGTAATGAATGAGCAGTTCTTC.

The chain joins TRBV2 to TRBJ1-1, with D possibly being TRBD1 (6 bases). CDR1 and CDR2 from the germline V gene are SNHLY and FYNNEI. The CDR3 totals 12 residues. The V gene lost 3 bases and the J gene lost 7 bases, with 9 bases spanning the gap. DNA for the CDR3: TGTGCCAGCAGTGAGAGGGGGGGTGAAGCTTTCTTT. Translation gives CASSERGGEAFF.

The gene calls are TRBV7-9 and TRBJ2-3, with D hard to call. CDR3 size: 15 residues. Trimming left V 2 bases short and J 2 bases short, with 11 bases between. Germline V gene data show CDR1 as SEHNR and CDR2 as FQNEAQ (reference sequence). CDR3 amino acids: CASSLSDHITDTQYF. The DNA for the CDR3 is TGTGCCAGCAGCTTAAGCGACCATATCACAGATACGCAGTATTTT.

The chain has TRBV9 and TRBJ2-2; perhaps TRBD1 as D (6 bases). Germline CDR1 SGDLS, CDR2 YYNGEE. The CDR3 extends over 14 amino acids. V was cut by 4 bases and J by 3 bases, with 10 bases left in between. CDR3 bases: TGTGCCAGCAGCAGCAGGGGAGACACCGGGGAGCTGTTTTTT. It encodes CASSSRGDTGELFF.

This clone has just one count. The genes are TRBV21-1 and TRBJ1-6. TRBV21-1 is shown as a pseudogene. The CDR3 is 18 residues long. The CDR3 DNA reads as TGTGCCAGCAGCAAAGTCGGGGTTAGTGGTACCTATAATTCACCCCTCCACTTT. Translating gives CASSKVGVSGTYNSPLHF.

The CDR3 sequence is CASTNPEAAQYF. The CDR3 coding sequence is TGTGCCAGCACAAACCCAGAAGCGGCGCAGTACTTC. The chain has TRBV28 and TRBJ2-7, with a tentative D call TRBD2 (5 bases). Germline V gene lookup returns CDR1 MDHEN and CDR2 SYDVKM. V dropped 7 bases and J dropped 9 bases, with 16 bases sitting between them. The CDR3 loop spans 12 amino acids.

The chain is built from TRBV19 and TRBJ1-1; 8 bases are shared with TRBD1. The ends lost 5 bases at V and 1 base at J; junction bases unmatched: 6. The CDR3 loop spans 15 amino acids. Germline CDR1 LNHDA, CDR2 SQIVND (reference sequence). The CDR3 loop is CASSPPGQGNTEAFF. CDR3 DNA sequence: TGTGCCAGTAGTCCTCCCGGACAGGGGAACACTGAAGCTTTCTTT.

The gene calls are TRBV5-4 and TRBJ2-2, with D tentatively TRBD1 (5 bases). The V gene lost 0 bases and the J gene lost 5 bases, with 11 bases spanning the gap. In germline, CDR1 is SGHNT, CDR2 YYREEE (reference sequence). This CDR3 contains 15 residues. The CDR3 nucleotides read TGTGCCAGCAGCTTGGGGGCCAGGGCTACCGGGGAGCTGTTTTTT. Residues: CASSLGARATGELFF.